The sample holds a few counts of the clone carrying this T cell receptor beta chain. The data originate from a study of blood T cell repertoires in COVID-19. The wider study: The study drew acute and convalescent COVID-19 samples from the United States, Italy and Spain. PBMCs, B-cell-depleted T cells, or T cells were the source of the cDNA or gDNA that made up the material.

Authors' analysis steps: Reference gene primer amplification gave estimated nucleated cell counts. Repertoires were generated with immunoSEQ multiplex PCR, while TCRdb's copy carries only in-frame clones and drops some. That table supplies the V and J calls and clone size; D and trimming were determined from the DNA. Among approximately 210,000 clones listed, approximately 84% were seen once. Germline V gene data show CDR1 as MNHNY and CDR2 as SVGAGI (reference sequence). The CDR3 extends over 14 amino acids. V was shortened by 10 bases and J by 5 bases, with 20 bases between the two germline ends. The chain is built from TRBV6-6 and TRBJ2-5; D gene ambiguous. The receptor comes from a woman between 45 and 60 years old with active or convalescent COVID-19. The source material was peripheral blood. In DNA, the CDR3 is TGTGCCACCCACAGTGTCCAAGGTCAGGAGACCCAGTACTTC. Residues: CATHSVQGQETQYF.